This entry lists 4 T cell receptor beta chains sequenced from one sample in a study of type 1 and type 2 diabetes patients. Amplification started from genomic DNA. The TCR beta CDR3 region was amplified using 30 forward and 13 reverse primers. One entry per CDR3 protein, called by TCRdb with MiXCR from the multiplex PCR reads. The table shows some 250,000 distinct CDR3 sequences, with around 47% occurring only once. Sequences were obtained from peripheral blood mononuclear cells (PBMCs). These receptors all come from a man between 18 and 29 years old with type 2 diabetes.

This clonotype has a handful of counts. The chain recombines TRBV7-3 with TRBJ2-2, with D perhaps TRBD2 (5 bases). Germline CDR1 SGHTA, CDR2 FQGTGA. This CDR3 is built from 15 residues. The V gene lost 7 bases and the J gene lost 8 bases, with 20 bases spanning the gap. CDR3 coding DNA: TGTGCCAGCACCTCGGGGAGTGCGGGCTCGGGGGAGCTGTTTTTT. Translating it yields CASTSGSAGSGELFF.

This rearrangement joins TRBV25-1 to TRBJ1-1; D call uncertain. The CDR3 covers 12 residues. The germline V and J ends were trimmed by 8 bases and 2 bases, with 9 bases remaining between them. Germline-derived CDR1 and CDR2 are MGHDK and SYGVNS. The CDR3: CASGQANTEAFF. The CDR3 DNA reads TGTGCCAGCGGGCAGGCAAACACTGAAGCTTTCTTT.

This clonotype was seen a handful of times. J is TRBJ2-7 and V is TRBV10-3, with 11 nucleotides matching TRBD2. Germline trimming cut 4 bases from V and 3 bases from J; bases unmatched to any gene: 17. This CDR3 has 19 amino acids. Germline CDR1 reads ENHRY; CDR2 reads SYGVKD. CDR3 residues: CAISVSNVIAGGRDYEQYF. CDR3 in DNA: TGTGCCATCAGTGTTTCGAATGTGATAGCGGGAGGGCGTGACTACGAGCAGTACTTC.

This clonotype has only a few counts. This sequence joins TRBV20-1 and TRBJ2-7, with 9 nucleotides matching TRBD2. CDR3 length: 13 residues. V was pared by 5 bases and J by 4 bases, with 6 bases of the junction left unmatched. The germline gives CDR1 DFQATT, CDR2 SNEGSKA (reference sequence). The CDR3 DNA follows: TGCAGTGCTGGAGGGACTAGCAAGTACGAGCAGTACTTC. Translation: CSAGGTSKYEQYF.